What follows describes a single TCR beta chain. Its antigen is not known. Primers: 60 Vbeta forward and 13 Jbeta reverse. This table comes from immunoSEQ multiplex PCR, and its TCRdb copy is limited to in-frame clones, with some not included. The sample lists over 65,000 clones, roughly 77% seen once, with roughly 15% in the top ten. Looked up from germline, CDR1 is SEHNR and CDR2 is FQNEAQ (reference sequence). This CDR3 comprises 14 residues. V was clipped by 3 bases and J by 0 bases, with 7 bases between them. This specimen belongs to a study of cytomegalovirus exposure and HLA in healthy donors. Study overall: In an early release, HLA-typed donors contributed approximately 82 million unique TCR sequences.

Study conclusions and caveats: Across HLA loci, a later analysis found differing TCR association rates, with DRB1 most and HLA-C fewest. A later analysis linked 15,000 to 20,000 TCR beta sequences to HLA alleles at 0.05 false discovery rate. Among donors in an Asian-associated ancestry cluster, a later analysis reportedly found fewer N-insertions than the approximately 700-donor mean.

The chain recombines TRBV7-9 with TRBJ2-3; D is unclear. The receptor comes from a woman aged 35 to 49 in good health and CMV-seropositive. The sample comprised PBMCs. The CDR3 DNA sequence: TGTGCCAGCAGCTTGAGTTCTAGCACAGATACGCAGTATTTT. Its translation: CASSLSSSTDTQYF.